A selection of T cell receptor beta chains follows, all from one sample in a study of technical replicates of blood from several donors. The data were produced by immunoSEQ multiplex PCR, yet TCRdb's version contains in-frame clones alone and is incomplete. Among nearly 90,000 clones listed, 85% to 95% were seen once. What was sequenced was T cells isolated from PBMCs. The receptors were sampled from a human donor in good health. The CDR3 runs from the conserved cysteine through the conserved F or W. The order of the fields is V gene, clone size, J gene, D gene, CDR3 DNA, CDR3 protein. A D gene is named only where the DNA matches it firmly. Some rows mark clone size as missing; the rest say once, few, many or name a class of expanded clone.

TRBV27	.	TRBJ1-3	TRBD1	TGTGCCAGCAGTCCTCGACAGGGCAGTCCTGGAAACACCATATATTTT	CASSPRQGSPGNTIYF
TRBV4-2	.	TRBJ2-7	.	TGTGCCAGCAGCCAAGAGGCGGCGGGGAGCTACGAGCAGTACTTC	CASSQEAAGSYEQYF
TRBV7-3	.	TRBJ1-2	TRBD1	TGTGCCAGCAGCCCTTCCGGGACAGGGGCGTATGGCTACACCTTC	CASSPSGTGAYGYTF
TRBV28	.	TRBJ1-5	TRBD1	TGTGCCAGCAGCCCCGACAGGGCCTATACCAACGAGCCCCAGCATTTT	CASSPDRAYTNEPQHF
TRBV5-4	.	TRBJ1-2	.	TGTGCCAGCAGCACGCAACAGACCCTCTATGGCTACACCTTC	CASSTQQTLYGYTF
TRBV6-1	.	TRBJ1-2	TRBD1	TGTGCCAGCGGAGGACAGGGATGGATGTATGGCTACACCTTC	CASGGQGWMYGYTF
TRBV6-5	.	TRBJ2-7	TRBD1	TGTGCCAGCAGCCGACAGGGGATCTCCTACGAGCAGTACTTC	CASSRQGISYEQYF
TRBV27	.	TRBJ2-1	TRBD1	TGTGCCAGCAGTTTGACGCGACAGGGGGGGAGTGAGCAGTTCTTC	CASSLTRQGGSEQFF
TRBV10-3	.	TRBJ1-1	.	TGTGCCATCAGTGACAGAGAGGGGGTTAGCACTGAAGCTTTCTTT	CAISDREGVSTEAFF
TRBV5-1	.	TRBJ1-1	TRBD1	TGCGCCAGCAGCTTGACCGGGACAGGAAGAATGAACACTGAAGCTTTCTTT	CASSLTGTGRMNTEAFF
TRBV7-2	.	TRBJ2-1	.	TGTGCCAGCAGCTTAGGTAGCTCCTACAATGAGCAGTTCTTC	CASSLGSSYNEQFF
TRBV7-2	.	TRBJ1-2	.	TGTGCCAGCAGCCATAACTATGGCTACACCTTC	CASSHNYGYTF
TRBV10-3	.	TRBJ2-1	.	TGTGCCATCAGTGAAAACGCGTACAATGAGCAGTTCTTC	CAISENAYNEQFF
TRBV28	.	TRBJ2-2	.	TGTGCCAGCAGATATAGCACCGGGGAGCTGTTTTTT	CASRYSTGELFF
TRBV27	.	TRBJ2-7	.	TGTGCCAGCAGACAGTCTTACGAGCAGTACTTC	CASRQSYEQYF
TRBV6-1	.	TRBJ2-3	TRBD2	TGTGCCAGCAGTGAACTAGCGGGAGCATCAGATACGCAGTATTTT	CASSELAGASDTQYF
TRBV4-1	.	TRBJ1-1	.	TGCGCCAGCAGCCAAGATCCTAATTGGGGCGGCACTGAAGCTTTCTTT	CASSQDPNWGGTEAFF
TRBV7-9	.	TRBJ2-7	.	TGTGCCAGCAGCTTAGATACAGGGTTGATCTACGAGCAGTACTTC	CASSLDTGLIYEQYF
TRBV5-4	once	TRBJ1-2	TRBD1	TGTGCCAGCAGCTGGGGACAGGGTGGGGACTATGGCTACACCTTC	CASSWGQGGDYGYTF
TRBV15	.	TRBJ1-4	TRBD1	TGTGCCACCAGAGCGACAGGGGGTTCTGAGAAAGAAAAACTGTTTTTT	CATRATGGSEKEKLFF
TRBV5-1	.	TRBJ2-2	.	TGCGCCAGCAGGGAGACAGTGAACACCGGGGAGCTGTTTTTT	CASRETVNTGELFF
TRBV5-8	.	TRBJ2-7	.	TGTGCCAGCAGCTTATGGTTGGGGACGGGAGCCTACGAGCAGTACTTC	CASSLWLGTGAYEQYF
TRBV7-3	.	TRBJ2-7	TRBD1	TGTGCCAGCAGCTTAGGTACAGGGGGCATCGACGAGCAGTACTTC	CASSLGTGGIDEQYF
TRBV30	.	TRBJ2-6	.	TGTGCCTGGAGTCCCGGTAGCTCTGGGGCCAACGTCCTGACTTTC	CAWSPGSSGANVLTF
TRBV21-1	.	TRBJ1-5	.	TGTGCCAGCAGCAAAGTAGGATACAGGGGGCCCAATCAGCCCCAGCATTTT	CASSKVGYRGPNQPQHF
TRBV30	.	TRBJ1-1	.	TGTGCCTGGATGCCCAGGGGCATGAACACTGAAGCTTTCTTT	CAWMPRGMNTEAFF
TRBV29-1	.	TRBJ2-7	TRBD1	TGCAGCGTTCTCCTGGGACAGGGAGGTCTCGAGCAGTACTTC	CSVLLGQGGLEQYF
TRBV28	.	TRBJ2-7	.	TGTGCCAGCACGGAGGGGACCTCCTACGAGCAGTACTTC	CASTEGTSYEQYF
TRBV11-2	.	TRBJ2-7	TRBD2	TGTGCCAGCAGCTTAGTAGCGGGAGACTCCTACGAGCAGTACTTC	CASSLVAGDSYEQYF
TRBV30	once	TRBJ2-1	.	TGTGCCTGGACCGTGGGGCCTTACAATGAGCAGTTCTTC	CAWTVGPYNEQFF
TRBV7-2	.	TRBJ2-2	.	TGTGCCAGCAGCTCCAGGGTCACCGGGGAGCTGTTTTTT	CASSSRVTGELFF
TRBV6-6	.	TRBJ1-5	.	TGTGCCAGCAGTTACGAATCGGCGACACTCAATCAGCCCCAGCATTTT	CASSYESATLNQPQHF
TRBV9	once	TRBJ2-5	.	TGTGCCAGCAGCGGAACAGGGCTGTCCGAGACCCAGTACTTC	CASSGTGLSETQYF
TRBV6-1	.	TRBJ1-1	TRBD1	TGTGCCAGCTCGACAGGGTCCACTGAAGCTTTCTTT	CASSTGSTEAFF
TRBV6-5	.	TRBJ1-2	.	TGTGCCAGCAGTACTGGGCATACAGTCTCCGATGGCTACACCTTC	CASSTGHTVSDGYTF
TRBV25-1	.	TRBJ2-1	.	TGTGCCAGCAGTATTGGGGGCAACAATGAGCAGTTCTTC	CASSIGGNNEQFF
TRBV11-2	.	TRBJ2-1	TRBD2	TGTGCCAGCAGCTCCCAGGGTCTAGCGGGAGGAGGTAATGAGCAGTTCTTC	CASSSQGLAGGGNEQFF
TRBV6-1	once	TRBJ1-5	TRBD1	TGTGCCAGCAACCGACAGGGAGCGCGCAATCAGCCCCAGCATTTT	CASNRQGARNQPQHF
TRBV6-5	once	TRBJ2-7	.	TGTGCCAGCAGCCAAGGAGAGAGCCCCTACGAGCAGTACTTC	CASSQGESPYEQYF
TRBV7-9	once	TRBJ2-1	.	TGTGCCAGCAGCCCGGTCTCCGGGACTGGGCTTCACAATGAGCAGTTCTTC	CASSPVSGTGLHNEQFF
TRBV28	.	TRBJ2-7	.	TGTGCCAGCAGTTTAGAAACAGGGCGCGAGCAGTACTTC	CASSLETGREQYF
TRBV5-6	.	TRBJ2-1	TRBD2	TGTGCCAGCAGCTTGCGAAGATGGGCGGGAGGGGGCGATGAGCAGTTCTTC	CASSLRRWAGGGDEQFF
TRBV30	once	TRBJ1-2	.	TGTGCCTGGAGTGTAGGGGCCTATGGCTACACCTTC	CAWSVGAYGYTF
TRBV6-5	.	TRBJ1-2	.	TGTGCCAGCAGTTACCTCTCTGAGACAGTCCTCTATGGCTACACCTTC	CASSYLSETVLYGYTF
TRBV6-5	.	TRBJ1-1	TRBD1	TGTGCCAGCAGTTCTCCGGGACAGGGATCTTTCTTT	CASSSPGQGSFF
TRBV6-5	.	TRBJ1-2	.	TGTGCCAGCAGTTACTCAGAACTTTATGGCTACACCTTC	CASSYSELYGYTF
TRBV7-2	.	TRBJ2-1	.	TGTGCCAGCAGCTTCAACCCGCGCGGTTTGGAGCAGTTCTTC	CASSFNPRGLEQFF
TRBV28	.	TRBJ2-7	TRBD2	TGTGCCAGCAGTAATCCGGGACTAGCGGGAGTGAACGAGCAGTACTTC	CASSNPGLAGVNEQYF
TRBV7-6	.	TRBJ2-2	TRBD2	TGTGCCAGCAGCTTACCGGGACTAGCGGGAGGGCCGAACACCGGGGAGCTGTTTTTT	CASSLPGLAGGPNTGELFF
TRBV5-1	once	TRBJ2-5	.	TGCGCCAGCAGCTTGGGGGCTGATGGGGAGACCCAGTACTTC	CASSLGADGETQYF
TRBV2	.	TRBJ2-5	TRBD2	TGTGCCAGCAGTGTTACTAGCGCAAAGACCCAGTACTTC	CASSVTSAKTQYF
TRBV5-6	.	TRBJ2-1	TRBD2	TGTGCCAGCAGCTTGGAAACTAGCGGGAGATATTACAATGAGCAGTTCTTC	CASSLETSGRYYNEQFF
TRBV5-6	once	TRBJ1-1	.	TGTGCCAGCAGCTTGGGGGGCCCATACACTGAAGCTTTCTTT	CASSLGGPYTEAFF
TRBV10-3	.	TRBJ1-2	.	TGTGCCATCAGTGAGTCCGTGTTGAGCGACTACACCTTC	CAISESVLSDYTF
TRBV20-1	.	TRBJ2-1	.	TGCAGTGCTAGAGGACTAAATGAGCAGTTCTTC	CSARGLNEQFF